This TCR beta chain was sequenced during a study of blood T cell repertoires in COVID-19. Study at large: The origin of the acute and convalescent COVID-19 samples was the United States, Italy and Spain. The analysed material was cDNA or gDNA that came from T cells, B-cell-depleted T cells, or PBMCs.

Germline V gene sequence: CDR1 SGHRS, CDR2 YFSETQ. Between the trimmed V and J ends, which lost 0 bases and 4 bases, there was a span of 10 bases. The CDR3 is 14 residues long. In the source study's methods: Estimated nucleated cell counts came from reference gene primer amplification. Profiled with immunoSEQ multiplex PCR; TCRdb holds only in-frame clones, not every one. V and J calls and clone size follow that table, whereas D and trimming were derived from the DNA. This sample yields around 170,000 clones, of which about four fifths are seen a single time; approximately 6.5% belongs to the top ten.

The TCR comes from a woman between 40 and 55 years old with acute or convalescent COVID-19. This chain connects TRBV5-1 to TRBJ1-1; tentative D call: TRBD1 (5 bases). Sequencing was carried out using peripheral blood. CDR3 sequence (DNA): TGCGCCAGCAGCTTGGTAGGGGTATTCACTGAAGCTTTCTTT. Translation gives CASSLVGVFTEAFF.